The clone carrying this T cell receptor beta chain was seen a few times. MiXCR, run by TCRdb on the 5' RACE reads, gives a single entry per CDR3 protein. This sample has 80,000 to 130,000 distinct CDR3 sequences, with 11% found just once. This sample was taken from a study of T-cell memory formation after mild COVID-19. CDR1 and CDR2 from the germline V gene are MGHRA and YSYEKL. J was trimmed by 0 bases and V by 0 bases; bases with no gene match: 16. The CDR3 loop spans 20 amino acids. Material: PBMCs or a T cell subset sorted from them (not recorded which). This TCR derives from a man younger than 30 who had mild COVID-19 (a few samples of this study predate the infection). Cell type and time point are not known. This sequence joins TRBV4-1 and TRBJ1-2, with TRBD1 identical over 7 bases. In DNA form, the CDR3 reads TGCGCCAGCAGCCAAGATGCACCCGGGACAGCGACTTTCGCTAACTATGGCTACACCTTC. It translates to CASSQDAPGTATFANYGYTF.